The 28 T cell receptor beta chains in this list originate from one sample, sequenced in a study of OX40 agonist ivuxolimab in advanced cancers. Profiled with immunoSEQ multiplex PCR; TCRdb holds only in-frame clones, not every one. The repertoire consists of around 60,000 clones, with over 75% occurring once and the leading ten covering approximately 2%. The material sequenced was CD4+ or CD8+ T cells sorted from blood, taken in a trial of the OX40 agonist ivuxolimab. The receptor set was obtained from an adult with an advanced solid tumor such as melanoma, head and neck, liver or kidney cancer.

The genes are TRBV29-1 and TRBJ1-2, with D hard to call. V lost 1 base and J 2 bases, leaving 8 bases between the germline ends. Germline CDR1 is SQVTM and CDR2 is ANQGSEA. This CDR3 comprises 13 residues. CDR3 loop: CSVEVLLNYGYTF. The DNA of the CDR3 is TGCAGCGTTGAAGTTTTGTTGAACTATGGCTACACCTTC. Drawing the rest from reference TRBV29-1 and TRBJ1-2, the complete variable domain is SAVISQKPSRDICQRGTSLTIQCQVDSQVTMMFWYRQQPGQSLTLIATANQGSEATYESGFVIDKFPISRPNLTFSTLTVSNMSPEDSSIYLCSVEVLLNYGYTFGSGTRLTVV.

The chain joins TRBV6-1 to TRBJ2-3; D remains ambiguous. Deletions cut 2 bases from V and 1 base from J, with 16 bases between. The CDR3 totals 17 residues. Germline values: CDR1 MNHNS, CDR2 SASEGT. CDR3 DNA sequence: TGTGCCAGCAGTGAAAACGGAATCAGATCAGGCACAGATACGCAGTATTTT. Translation: CASSENGIRSGTDTQYF.

The chain is built from TRBV6-5 and TRBJ1-2, with TRBD1 matching over 12 bases. Germline V gene data show CDR1 as MNHEY and CDR2 as SVGAGI. CDR3 size: 15 residues. V was clipped by 0 bases and J by 6 bases; unmatched bases: 2. CDR3 sequence (DNA): TGTGCCAGCAGTTACTCGGGACAGGGGGCAAATGGCTACACCTTC. Translating gives CASSYSGQGANGYTF.

The chain uses TRBV10-3 and TRBJ2-7; 8 bases line up with TRBD2. Germline CDR1 reads ENHRY; CDR2 reads SYGVKD. This CDR3 comprises 12 residues. V was clipped by 5 bases and J by 5 bases; unmatched bases: 2. CDR3 residues: CAISSGGHEQYF. Here the CDR3 DNA reads TGTGCCATCAGTAGCGGGGGCCACGAGCAGTACTTC.

The chain uses TRBV20-1 and TRBJ2-4, with TRBD2 as a possible D gene (6 bases). Trimming took 1 base from V and 15 from J, leaving 13 bases between them. The CDR3 is made up of 11 amino acids. Germline CDR1 is DFQATT and CDR2 is SNEGSKA (reference sequence). The CDR3 region has the DNA TGCAGTGCTAGAGTGGACTATGGGATGTACTTC. This codes for CSARVDYGMYF.

This clone came up a few times. This chain joins TRBV28 and TRBJ1-5; the D gene is possibly TRBD1 (6 bases). Germline CDR1 is MDHEN and CDR2 is SYDVKM. This CDR3 has 16 residues. V lost 2 bases, J lost 0 bases, and 11 bases lay in between. The CDR3 is CASSLRSGASNQPQHF. The CDR3, as DNA: TGTGCCAGCAGTTTACGGTCAGGGGCTAGCAATCAGCCCCAGCATTTT.

The chain couples TRBV5-1 to TRBJ2-5, with TRBD2 as a possible D gene (5 bases). The CDR3 runs to 14 residues. From germline, CDR1 is SGHRS and CDR2 YFSETQ. V was shortened by 4 bases and J by 4 bases, with 14 bases between the two germline ends. The CDR3 is CASSPAGVGETQYF. CDR3 nucleotide sequence: TGCGCCAGCAGCCCGGCGGGCGTGGGAGAGACCCAGTACTTC.

This clone was seen more than once but under ten times. J is TRBJ2-7 and V is TRBV6-1; 7 nucleotides match TRBD1. In germline, CDR1 is MNHNS, CDR2 SASEGT. V gave up 4 bases and J gave up 12 bases; unmatched junction bases: 6. The CDR3 is 11 residues long. CDR3 protein: CASSGGGLMYF. For the CDR3, the DNA is TGTGCCAGCAGTGGAGGGGGCCTCATGTACTTC.

The chain has TRBV10-3 and TRBJ2-1; D gene unclear. Germline CDR1 reads ENHRY; CDR2 reads SYGVKD. The CDR3 is 11 residues long. The V gene lost 3 bases and the J gene lost 7 bases, with 4 bases spanning the gap. CDR3 sequence reads: CAISEKNEQFF. Written as DNA, the CDR3 is TGTGCCATCAGTGAAAAAAATGAGCAGTTCTTC.

The chain joins TRBV19 to TRBJ1-1; tentatively, D is TRBD1 (5 bases). The V gene lost 10 bases and the J gene lost 0 bases, with 15 bases spanning the gap. The CDR3 is made up of 14 amino acids. Germline CDR1 is LNHDA and CDR2 is SQIVND (reference sequence). DNA for the CDR3: TGTGCCACTCAACAGGAGCACATGAACACTGAAGCTTTCTTT. Its translation: CATQQEHMNTEAFF.

This clone was counted a single time. The chain joins TRBV11-3 to TRBJ2-1, with D perhaps matching TRBD1 (6 bases). V lost 4 bases and J 9 bases, leaving 22 bases between the germline ends. Looked up from germline, CDR1 is SGHNT and CDR2 is YENEEA. This CDR3 has 16 amino acids. CDR3 bases: TGTGCCAGCAGCTCCTGGGAACAGGGCCCTATGACTGAGCAGTTCTTC. It encodes CASSSWEQGPMTEQFF.

The chain employs TRBV30 and TRBJ1-1, with 8 bases identical to TRBD1. CDR3 length equals 13 residues. With V trimmed by 2 bases and J by 6 bases, 5 bases remained unmatched. Germline V gene data show CDR1 as GTSNPN and CDR2 as SVGIG (reference sequence). The CDR3 here is CAWSRRQGSEAFF. In nucleotides, the CDR3 is TGTGCCTGGAGTAGACGACAGGGGTCTGAAGCTTTCTTT.

This sequence joins TRBV27 and TRBJ1-4, with 11 bases lining up with TRBD1. CDR1 MNHEY and CDR2 SMNVEV come from the germline V gene (reference sequence). The CDR3 runs 15 residues. Trimming cost V 6 bases and J 4 bases; bases outside gene matches: 4. This chain's CDR3 is CASRDRGPGNEKLFF. The CDR3 DNA sequence: TGTGCCAGCAGGGACAGGGGGCCGGGTAATGAAAAACTGTTTTTT.

This chain connects TRBV28 to TRBJ2-3, with TRBD2 matching over 9 bases. Trimming cost V 6 bases and J 5 bases; bases outside gene matches: 9. Germline V CDR1 and CDR2: MDHEN, SYDVKM. This CDR3 has 15 residues. As DNA, the CDR3 is TGTGCCAGCAGCCCGAGGCGGGAGGGTTTAGATACGCAGTATTTT. Amino acids: CASSPRREGLDTQYF.

This chain connects TRBV28 to TRBJ1-6; TRBD1 agrees at 10 bases. CDR3 size: 14 residues. Germline CDR1 and CDR2: MDHEN and SYDVKM. V shed 6 bases, J shed 11 bases, and the junction held 7 bases outside the gene matches. This CDR3 reads CASSTDRGVTPLHF. CDR3 sequence (DNA): TGTGCCAGCAGCACGGACAGGGGGGTAACACCCCTCCACTTT. Supplemented by reference TRBV28 and TRBJ1-6, the full variable domain reads DVKVTQSSRYLVKRTGEKVFLECVQDMDHENMFWYRQDPGLGLRLIYFSYDVKMKEKGDIPEGYSVSREKKERFSLILESASTNQTSMYLCASSTDRGVTPLHFGNGTRLTVT.

J is TRBJ1-2 and V is TRBV28; D is unclear. The CDR3 consists of 14 residues. Between the trimmed V and J ends, which lost 10 bases and 2 bases, there was a span of 17 bases. The germline gives CDR1 MDHEN, CDR2 SYDVKM. The CDR3 loop is CATELPGLNYGYTF. The CDR3, as DNA: TGTGCCACCGAACTACCGGGCCTCAACTATGGCTACACCTTC.

The chain joins TRBV6-6 to TRBJ1-3; 10 bases agree with TRBD1. The V gene's germline CDR1 is MNHNY and CDR2 SVGAGI (reference sequence). This CDR3 region has 15 residues. V was clipped by 4 bases and J by 7 bases; unmatched bases: 7. The CDR3 protein is CASSSGQGGRNTIYF. CDR3 bases: TGTGCCAGCAGTTCAGGACAGGGGGGGAGGAACACCATATATTTT.

V and J are TRBV5-5 and TRBJ2-2; D is possibly TRBD2 (5 bases). V dropped 4 bases and J dropped 5 bases, with 18 bases sitting between them. Looked up from germline, CDR1 is SGHKS and CDR2 is YYEKEE (reference sequence). The CDR3 length is 16 residues. CDR3 residues: CASSPRPVPGTGELFF. CDR3 bases: TGTGCCAGCAGCCCAAGACCGGTCCCGGGGACCGGGGAGCTGTTTTTT.

The count of this clone is one. V usage is TRBV30 and J usage is TRBJ1-2; 7 bases are a match to TRBD1. The germline CDR1 and CDR2 sequences are GTSNPN and SVGIG (reference sequence). The CDR3 loop spans 14 amino acids. J gave up 8 bases and V 2 bases, and 11 bases lay outside the gene matches. CDR3 DNA sequence: TGTGCCTGGAGTACGAGCCCAGACAGGGACGGCTACACCTTC. Its protein product is CAWSTSPDRDGYTF.

The V gene is TRBV6-1, the J gene TRBJ1-4, with TRBD1 identical over 9 bases. The CDR3 loop spans 14 amino acids. Germline V CDR1 and CDR2: MNHNS, SASEGT. The V gene end was trimmed by 6 bases and the J gene end by 6 bases; junction bases not matched to a gene: 5. CDR3 nucleotide sequence: TGTGCCAGCAGCCCGGGACAGGGTGATGAAAAACTGTTTTTT. Its translation is CASSPGQGDEKLFF.

This chain joins TRBV11-2 and TRBJ1-4, with D perhaps TRBD1 (5 bases). Deletions cut 2 bases from V and 8 bases from J, with 12 bases between. Germline CDR1 SGHAT, CDR2 FQNNGV. CDR3 length: 14 residues. As DNA, the CDR3 is TGTGCCAGCAGCTTACAGGGATATGGCGAAAAACTGTTTTTT. Amino acid sequence: CASSLQGYGEKLFF.

V usage is TRBV7-9 and J usage is TRBJ2-5; 11 bases line up with TRBD2. The CDR3 is 14 residues long. The germline V gene has CDR1 SEHNR and CDR2 FQNEAQ (reference sequence). V dropped 3 bases and J dropped 5; count of bases not matched to a gene: 2. The CDR3 coding sequence is TGTGCCAGCAGCTTGGCTAGCGGGAGGGAGACCCAGTACTTC. This codes for CASSLASGRETQYF.

The chain links TRBV27 to TRBJ1-4, with D hard to call. The CDR3 has 16 amino acids. Germline CDR1 and CDR2: MNHEY and SMNVEV (reference sequence). Trimming stripped 4 bases from V and 0 bases from J, with 12 bases between. The CDR3 region has the DNA TGTGCCAGCAGTTCTTTAGGTTATGCAACTAATGAAAAACTGTTTTTT. Its protein is CASSSLGYATNEKLFF.

This clone has more than one count but fewer than ten. The genes are TRBV5-1 and TRBJ2-7; 12 bases agree with TRBD2. The length of the CDR3 is 15 residues. V was clipped by 4 bases and J by 4 bases; unmatched bases: 6. CDR1 SGHRS and CDR2 YFSETQ come from the germline V gene. CDR3 coding DNA: TGCGCCAGCAGCACGACTAGCGGGAGTGATTACGAGCAGTACTTC. Protein sequence: CASSTTSGSDYEQYF.

This clone was detected only once. This sequence joins TRBV7-8 and TRBJ2-5; no firm D call. V lost 5 bases, J lost 6 bases, and 13 bases lay in between. Germline CDR1 and CDR2: SGHVS and FQNEAQ. This CDR3 has 13 residues. The CDR3 DNA follows: TGTGCCAGCAGCCTCCGAGAGTCCAAGACCCAGTACTTC. Amino acid sequence: CASSLRESKTQYF.

The V call is TRBV6-1, the J call TRBJ2-5; 9 positions match TRBD1. The CDR3 has 13 amino acids. Per germline, CDR1 MNHNS and CDR2 SASEGT. Unmatched junction bases numbered 12, after V lost 8 bases and J lost 11 bases. CDR3 coding DNA: TGTGCCAGCCAGGGGACAGGGATCCCGAGGCAGTACTTC. It is translated as CASQGTGIPRQYF.

Concerning this clone: Other DNA sequences in the sample encode the same CDR3. The gene calls are TRBV7-9 and TRBJ2-2; 15 bases match TRBD2. The germline CDR1 and CDR2 sequences are SEHNR and FQNEAQ (reference sequence). The CDR3 is 18 residues long. Trimming removed 4 bases from V and 4 bases from J; junction bases left unmatched: 7. CDR3 sequence reads: CASSSGLAGGGVTGELFF. The CDR3 nucleotides read TGTGCCAGCAGCTCGGGACTAGCGGGAGGCGGGGTCACCGGGGAGCTGTTTTTT. Based on the CDR3 plus reference TRBV7-9 and TRBJ2-2, the full variable domain is DTGVSQNPRHKITKRGQNVTFRCDPISEHNRLYWYRQTLGQGPEFLTYFQNEAQLEKSRLLSDRFSAERPKGSFSTLEIQRTEQGDSAMYLCASSSGLAGGGVTGELFFGEGSRLTVL.

This chain uses TRBV6-5 with TRBJ1-1; TRBD1 aligns across 9 bases. CDR1 is MNHEY and CDR2 is SVGAGI in the germline V gene. The CDR3 is 12 residues long. V was clipped by 8 bases and J by 3 bases; unmatched bases: 1. CDR3 residues: CASWDRDTEAFF. CDR3 nucleotide sequence: TGTGCCAGCTGGGACAGGGACACTGAAGCTTTCTTT.